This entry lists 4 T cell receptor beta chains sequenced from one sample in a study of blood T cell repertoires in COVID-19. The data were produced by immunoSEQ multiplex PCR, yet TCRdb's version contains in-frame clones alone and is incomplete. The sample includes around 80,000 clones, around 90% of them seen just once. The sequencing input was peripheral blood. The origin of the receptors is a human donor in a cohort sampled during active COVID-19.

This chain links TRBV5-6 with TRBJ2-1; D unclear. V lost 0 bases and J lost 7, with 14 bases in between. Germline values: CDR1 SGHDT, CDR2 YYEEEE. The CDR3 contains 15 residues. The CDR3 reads CASSLVDLHPNEQFF. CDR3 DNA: TGTGCCAGCAGCTTGGTTGACTTACACCCGAATGAGCAGTTCTTC.

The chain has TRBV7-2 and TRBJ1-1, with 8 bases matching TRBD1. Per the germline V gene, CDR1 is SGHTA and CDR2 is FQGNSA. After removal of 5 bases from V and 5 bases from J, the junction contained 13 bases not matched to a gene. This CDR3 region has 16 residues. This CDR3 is CASSSLGARGLTEAFF. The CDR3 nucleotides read TGTGCCAGCAGCAGCTTAGGGGCCAGGGGGCTGACTGAAGCTTTCTTT.

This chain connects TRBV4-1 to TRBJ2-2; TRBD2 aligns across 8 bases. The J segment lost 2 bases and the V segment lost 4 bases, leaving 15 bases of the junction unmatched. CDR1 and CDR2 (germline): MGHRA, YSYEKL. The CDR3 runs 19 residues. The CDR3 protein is CASSREAPGRAYNTGELFF. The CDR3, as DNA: TGCGCCAGCAGCCGCGAGGCCCCCGGGAGGGCCTATAACACCGGGGAGCTGTTTTTT.

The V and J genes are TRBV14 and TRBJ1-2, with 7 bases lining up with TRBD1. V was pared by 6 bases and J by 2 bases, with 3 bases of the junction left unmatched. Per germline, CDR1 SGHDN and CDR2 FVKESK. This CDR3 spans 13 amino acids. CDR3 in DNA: TGTGCCAGCAGTCAACAGGGGAACTATGGCTACACCTTC. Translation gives CASSQQGNYGYTF.